A selection of T cell receptor beta chains follows, all from one sample in a study of cytomegalovirus exposure and HLA in healthy donors. TCRdb's copy holds only in-frame clones and misses some; the assay was immunoSEQ multiplex PCR. This sample carries more than 100,000 clones, around 74% of them seen once, and the ten largest clones take approximately 28%. Sequencing input: PBMCs. The receptors derive from a man in his fifties or sixties in good health and CMV-seropositive. Each CDR3 is given with its conserved first and last residue. D genes are given only for firm matches. Rows may omit the clone size; those that give it use once, few, many or a size class.

clone_size	v_call	j_call	cdr3_length	d_call	cdr3_nt	cdr3_aa
few	TRBV6-4	TRBJ2-6	15	NA	TGTGCCAGCAGTGACAGGGGCTCTGGGGCCAACGTCCTGACTTTC	CASSDRGSGANVLTF
NA	TRBV19	TRBJ2-7	17	TRBD2	TGTGCCAGTAGTTGGGCTAGCGGGAGCCAATCCCCCTACGAGCAGTACTTC	CASSWASGSQSPYEQYF
NA	TRBV28	TRBJ2-5	15	TRBD2	TGTGCCAGCAGTTTAGGCGGGGGAATTCGGGGGACCCAGTACTTC	CASSLGGGIRGTQYF
NA	TRBV6-1	TRBJ2-1	15	NA	TGTGCCAGCAGTGTGCGCGGCCCTCCTTACAATGAGCAGTTCTTC	CASSVRGPPYNEQFF
NA	TRBV9	TRBJ1-4	16	NA	TGTGCCAGCAGCGTAGGCAGGGGTACAACTAATGAAAAACTGTTTTTT	CASSVGRGTTNEKLFF
NA	TRBV11-3	TRBJ2-3	14	TRBD2	TGTGCCAGCAGCTTAGCTCGACTAGCGGGTACGCAGTATTTT	CASSLARLAGTQYF
NA	TRBV5-1	TRBJ1-1	15	NA	TGCGCCAGCAGCTTGACGACAGCAACCAACACTGAAGCTTTCTTT	CASSLTTATNTEAFF
NA	TRBV5-1	TRBJ1-4	16	TRBD1	TGCGCCAGCAGCACTACAGGGGGCGCAACTAATGAAAAACTGTTTTTT	CASSTTGGATNEKLFF
NA	TRBV18	TRBJ2-1	17	NA	TGTGCCAGCTCACCAAGGGGGGGCAAGGTGGTTTTCGGTGAGCAGTTCTTC	CASSPRGGKVVFGEQFF
NA	TRBV6-5	TRBJ1-1	13	TRBD1	TGTGCCAGCAGTTACGACAGGGGGCGCATTGCTTTCTTT	CASSYDRGRIAFF
few	TRBV4-1	TRBJ2-5	15	TRBD2	TGCGCCAGCAGCCAAGTTGCGGGGGGCAGGATCCCCCAGTACTTC	CASSQVAGGRIPQYF
NA	TRBV15	TRBJ1-4	13	NA	TGTGCCACCAGCCAGAGAGGGCGGGACAAACTGTTTTTT	CATSQRGRDKLFF
NA	TRBV14	TRBJ2-1	14	TRBD1	TGTGCCAGCAGCCAATGGACAGGGAAATATGAGCAGTTCTTC	CASSQWTGKYEQFF
few	TRBV6-1	TRBJ2-1	11	NA	TGTGCCAGCAGTGAACGGGGTGAGCAGTTCTTC	CASSERGEQFF
NA	TRBV5-1	TRBJ2-2	15	NA	TGCGCCAGCAGCTTGGCGGGACAGAACACCGGGGAGCTGTTTTTT	CASSLAGQNTGELFF
NA	TRBV9	TRBJ2-1	15	TRBD1	TGTGCCAGCAGCGCACAGGGGGCTTCATACAATGAGCAGTTCTTC	CASSAQGASYNEQFF
NA	TRBV5-4	TRBJ2-7	14	TRBD2	TGTGCCAGCAGCCCGGGACTAGCGGGAGACGAGCAGTACTTC	CASSPGLAGDEQYF
few	TRBV7-3	TRBJ2-1	15	TRBD2	TGTGCCAGCAGCGCGAGACTAGCGGGCGACAATGAGCAGTTCTTC	CASSARLAGDNEQFF
NA	TRBV19	TRBJ2-6	20	NA	TGTGCCAGTAGTACCCCCCCCTACCGACAGGCGTTCTCTGGGGCCAACGGCCTGACTTTC	CASSTPPYRQAFSGANGLTF
NA	TRBV6-6	TRBJ1-2	14	TRBD1	TGTGCCAGCACCGGACAGGGGATAATTGACGGCTACACCTTC	CASTGQGIIDGYTF
once	TRBV25-1	TRBJ2-1	16	TRBD2	TGTGCCAGCAGTGAATGGCGGGAGGGGATTTACAATGAGCAGTTCTTC	CASSEWREGIYNEQFF
NA	TRBV9	TRBJ2-1	15	TRBD1	TGTGCCAGCAGCGTAGAAGGACAGGGGGCTCAAGAGCAGTTCTTC	CASSVEGQGAQEQFF
NA	TRBV27	TRBJ2-5	17	TRBD2	TGTGCCAGCAGTGCGAGACTAGCGGGGGGGCTTATAGAGACCCAGTACTTC	CASSARLAGGLIETQYF
NA	TRBV6-4	TRBJ2-2	16	NA	TGTGCCAGCAGTGACGTCGGCGGGTCGAACACCGGGGAGCTGTTTTTT	CASSDVGGSNTGELFF
NA	TRBV1	TRBJ1-5	13	NA	TGCACCAGCAGCCAACTACAGGGGCAGCCCCAGCATTTT	CTSSQLQGQPQHF
NA	TRBV7-3	TRBJ1-1	15	NA	TGTGCCAGCAGCTTAACCCGGGGAGAAGGCACTGAAGCTTTCTTT	CASSLTRGEGTEAFF
NA	TRBV4-1	TRBJ1-1	14	NA	TGCGCCAGCAGCCAGGGACACCAGAACACTGAAGCTTTCTTT	CASSQGHQNTEAFF
NA	TRBV11-3	TRBJ1-3	16	NA	TGTGCCAGCAGCTTAGAGGGGCCGCGCTCTGGAAACACCATATATTTT	CASSLEGPRSGNTIYF
NA	TRBV5-4	TRBJ2-7	15	NA	TGTGCCAGCAGCTTCGAAGAGTCTAGGTCGTACGAGCAGTACTTC	CASSFEESRSYEQYF
NA	TRBV7-9	TRBJ1-1	13	TRBD1	TGTGCCAGCAGCTTAACACAGGGGACTGAAGCTTTCTTT	CASSLTQGTEAFF
once	TRBV7-3	TRBJ2-1	15	TRBD1	TGTGCCAGCAGCTCATCAGGGGGAAAATACAATGAGCAGTTCTTC	CASSSSGGKYNEQFF
NA	TRBV9	TRBJ1-3	18	NA	TGTGCCAGCAGCGTAACCTCACCAGGGGCTGGGGTAGGAAACACCATATATTTT	CASSVTSPGAGVGNTIYF
NA	TRBV6-1	TRBJ2-3	14	NA	TGTGCCAGCACGTTCACGTCGGGCACAGATACGCAGTATTTT	CASTFTSGTDTQYF
NA	TRBV10-1	TRBJ2-7	14	TRBD2	TGCGCCAGCAGTACCCCACCTGGGGGGGGCGAGCAGTACTTC	CASSTPPGGGEQYF
NA	TRBV2	TRBJ1-6	15	NA	TGTGCCAGCTCTAGGAGGGAGGGAAGTGTGTCACCCCTCCACTTT	CASSRREGSVSPLHF
NA	TRBV11-2	TRBJ2-7	13	NA	TGTGCCAGCAGCTTAGGTGGACTAAACGAGCAGTACTTC	CASSLGGLNEQYF
NA	TRBV7-8	TRBJ1-2	14	NA	TGTGCCAGCAGCTTAGGCCCCTCGGGAGACGGCTACACCTTC	CASSLGPSGDGYTF
NA	TRBV10-3	TRBJ2-7	15	TRBD2	TGTGCCATCAGTGAGTCCACGGGACTATCCTACGAGCAGTACTTC	CAISESTGLSYEQYF
NA	TRBV10-3	TRBJ1-5	14	TRBD1	TGTGCCACCCGGGACAGGGGAGAAAATCAGCCCCAGCATTTT	CATRDRGENQPQHF
NA	TRBV7-2	TRBJ1-3	16	TRBD1	TGTGCCAGCAGCAACCAGAGGACAGGGGCTGGAAACACCATATATTTT	CASSNQRTGAGNTIYF
NA	TRBV11-1	TRBJ2-5	13	NA	TGTGCCAGCAGCCCGGAGCGGACGGAGACCCAGTACTTC	CASSPERTETQYF
NA	TRBV30	TRBJ2-6	15	NA	TGTGCCTGGAGTGTAAAAGGACCTGGGGCCAACGGCCTGACTTTC	CAWSVKGPGANGLTF
NA	TRBV6-1	TRBJ2-7	15	TRBD1	TGTGCCGGCAAGACAGGGGGCGCCCCTAGCTACGAGCAGTACTTC	CAGKTGGAPSYEQYF
NA	TRBV18	TRBJ1-3	17	TRBD1	TGTGCCAGCTCGCCAGCCTGGGGACAGAGCTCTGGAAACACCATATATTTT	CASSPAWGQSSGNTIYF
NA	TRBV4-1	TRBJ2-1	16	NA	TGCGCCAGCAGCCCCTTAGGGCAGTGGGGGGTTCGTGAGCAGTTCTTC	CASSPLGQWGVREQFF
NA	TRBV7-7	TRBJ2-5	15	TRBD1	TGTGCCAGCAGCTTAGGCGGACAGGGAGAAGAGACCCAGTACTTC	CASSLGGQGEETQYF
NA	TRBV7-3	TRBJ2-3	13	NA	TGTGCCAGCAGCCCGACAGACTGGAATACGCAGTATTTT	CASSPTDWNTQYF
few	TRBV15	TRBJ1-4	18	TRBD1	TGTGCCACCAGCAGAGGTGCGGGACAGGGGGCGACTAATGAAAAACTGTTTTTT	CATSRGAGQGATNEKLFF
few	TRBV6-1	TRBJ2-2	16	TRBD1	TGTGCCAGCAGTGAATATCCAGGGGGGAACACCGGGGAGCTGTTTTTT	CASSEYPGGNTGELFF
NA	TRBV10-1	TRBJ2-7	15	TRBD2	TGCGCCAGCAGTGAGGGTCTAGCGGGAGTCTACGGGCAGTACTTC	CASSEGLAGVYGQYF
NA	TRBV5-1	TRBJ2-7	15	TRBD2	TGCGCCAGCAGCAAACGACTAGCGGGGTTTTACGAGCAGTACTTC	CASSKRLAGFYEQYF
NA	TRBV6-5	TRBJ2-7	14	TRBD2	TGTGCCAGCAGGGAAGGACTAGCGTCCTACGAGCAGTACTTC	CASREGLASYEQYF
NA	TRBV28	TRBJ2-7	15	NA	TGTGCCAGCTCACCCGCAGGGGCCGCCTTCTACGAGCAGTACTTC	CASSPAGAAFYEQYF
NA	TRBV27	TRBJ1-5	15	NA	TGTGCCAGCAGTTTTGGGTCAGGAGGGTATCAGCCCCAGCATTTT	CASSFGSGGYQPQHF